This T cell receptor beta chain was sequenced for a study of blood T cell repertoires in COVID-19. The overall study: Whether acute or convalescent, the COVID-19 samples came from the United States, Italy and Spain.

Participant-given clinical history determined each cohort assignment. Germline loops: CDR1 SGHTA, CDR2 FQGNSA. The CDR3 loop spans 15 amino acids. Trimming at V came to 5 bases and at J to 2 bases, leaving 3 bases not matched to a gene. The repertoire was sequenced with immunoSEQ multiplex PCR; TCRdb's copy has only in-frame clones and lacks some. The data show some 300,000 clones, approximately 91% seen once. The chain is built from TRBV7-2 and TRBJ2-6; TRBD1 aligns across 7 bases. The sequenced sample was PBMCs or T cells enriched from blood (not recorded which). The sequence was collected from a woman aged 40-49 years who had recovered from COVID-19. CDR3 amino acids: CASSLGQAGANVLTF. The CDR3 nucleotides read TGTGCCAGCAGCCTCGGACAGGCTGGGGCCAACGTCCTGACTTTC.